The sequence of this TCR beta chain was determined in a study of T cells in Graves' hyperthyroidism and ophthalmopathy. General study results and limits: Most thyroid clonotypes with frequency above 0.001 were detected in blood.

Patients having uncontrolled infection, another autoimmune disease, pregnancy or lactation were not included. Diagnosis rested on symptoms, serum thyroxine and TRAb, thyroid ultrasound, and orbital computed tomography. Each 10 ml fresh peripheral blood draw supplied the PBMCs. Only a few counts were recorded for this clonotype. Its antigen is currently unknown. This CDR3 contains 16 residues. From germline, CDR1 is SNHLY and CDR2 FYNNEI. The V segment lost 3 bases and the J segment 4 bases; nucleotides outside the gene matches: 11. Amplified TCR beta CDR3 regions derived from RNA transcripts. RT-PCR in the first round (using the HTBI primer set) targeted the TCR CDR3. TCRdb independently ran MiXCR on the multiplex PCR reads; one entry per CDR3 protein. Found here are 550,000 to 600,000 distinct CDR3 sequences, approximately 15% of them singletons; the top ten hold about 18%.

Material for sequencing was blood. This TCR was recovered from a woman aged 18-29 years with Graves' hyperthyroidism. The chain links TRBV2 to TRBJ1-2; 7 bases are a match to TRBD1. The CDR3 nucleotides read TGTGCCAGCAGTGAGTCCCCGACAGGGCGCTTCTATGGCTACACCTTC. Protein: CASSESPTGRFYGYTF. Drawing the rest from reference TRBV2 and TRBJ1-2, the complete variable domain is EPEVTQTPSHQVTQMGQEVILRCVPISNHLYFYWYRQILGQKVEFLVSFYNNEISEKSEIFDDQFSVERPDGSNFTLKIRSTKLEDSAMYFCASSESPTGRFYGYTFGSGTRLTVV.